The present TCR beta chain was sequenced within a study of shared clonotypes between healthy human individuals (dated by TCRdb to the early 2020s). About the study as a whole: A couple of women and a few men aged 18 to 49 years were included in the cohort. Different laboratories and diverse techniques were used to prepare libraries and sequence TCR repertoires, to increase sequencing depth and limit assay-specific biases. Between about 0.8 and 9 billion PBMCs per donor were obtained by leukapheresis. Blood TCR repertoires of a handful of healthy adults were deeply sequenced to estimate repertoire size and the extent of clonotype sharing between individuals. For each donor, three plates each were used for CD4 naive and CD4 memory, two plates were used for CD8 naive, and one plate was used for CD8 memory. Overall results and qualifications from the work: Higher generation probabilities were observed for clonotypes shared by all four sorted-subset donors than for non-shared clonotypes. The genetic and exposure-history diversity represented was limited by the small number of donors. Naive subsets generally had larger estimated clonotype richness than memory subsets did. Sampling was restricted to blood, and TCR repertoires in tissue are likely to differ from TCR repertoires in blood. Pairwise subsampling led to the expectation that sequencing depth would affect the degree of clonotype sharing among donors. Incomplete sequencing was indicated by rarefaction of sorted-subset datasets, despite the large sequencing depth. Sharing across several donors was observed for approximately 5% of naive CD4, 3% to 4% of naive CD8, 2.3% of memory CD4, and around 0.42% of memory CD8 clonotypes.

Using the deep immunoSEQ assay, TCR CDR3 regions were amplified from genomic DNA by multiplex PCR. Extracted genomic DNA from each cell subset was distributed evenly across all wells of several immunoSEQ 96-well plates, and each plate was treated as a replicate. For sorted subsets, around 200 ng genomic DNA, equal to 25,000 to 35,000 T cell genomes, was loaded into each replicate PCR. Purified libraries were measured with a Qubit 3.0 fluorometer, size-checked on a Bioanalyzer 2100, and measured again with the KAPA Library Quantification kit. A separate single-read 150-cycle Illumina NextSeq 550 flow cell was used to sequence each immunoSEQ 96-well plate. As for how the authors treated the data: Because the immunoSEQ output held only junctional sequences and lacked quality scores, the filtering could not match the filtering applied to full-length reads. To assign V/J genes and CDR3, sequences were annotated using PyIR, a Python wrapper for IgBLAST v1.9, with IMGT germline references. Reads with weak V/J assignments (E-value above 1e-6), missing CDR3, stop codons, out-of-frame junctions, or ambiguous translated residues were removed. A V3J clonotype was defined by an identical inferred V gene, J gene, and CDR3 amino acid sequence. The percentage overlap between two repertoires was calculated by dividing the number of shared unique clonotypes by the size of the smaller repertoire. RTK rarefaction, the Chao1 estimator, and Recon v2.1 estimates of unobserved clonotypes were used to assess repertoire richness. Generation probabilities for all TCRbeta clonotypes obtained by the gDNA method from a few donors were computed using OLGA. Not all clones reach the TCRdb copy of this immuneACCESS table, which keeps in-frame sequences only. Checked studies attribute under half of the gap to unresolved V genes and leave the rest unexplained. V and J calls and clone size are copied from that table; D and trimming were computed from the DNA. Recorded for this sample are around 2,000,000 clones; over 85% of them occurred a single time. More than 0.9% of the sample belongs to the ten largest clones.

CD8 naive samples were CD45RO-negative cells positively selected for CCR7, giving a CD45RA+CCR7+ population that excluded TemRA cells. Healthy HIV-negative adults with no recently reported acute infections or vaccinations were included as donors. Every donor was a Caucasian adult residing in Nashville, Tennessee, USA. Blood was collected by leukapheresis, and PBMCs were isolated by Ficoll-Histopaque density gradient centrifugation and then cryopreserved in liquid nitrogen vapor phase. Purity and quantity of every magnetically sorted T cell population were checked by analytical flow cytometry. From each sorted fraction, genomic DNA was isolated and quantified by UV absorbance on a Nanodrop 2000c. Note on this clone: Its antigen specificity is not known. Nothing much larger sits one base from this clone, and base qualities are not available.

Trimming takes 4 bases from V and 3 bases from J, and the germline ends sit 22 bases apart. Including cysteine and phenylalanine, the CDR3 has 17 amino acids. The read is trimmed to its CDR3 DNA, 51 bases read in frame from base 1. Taken from the germline V gene (reference sequence), the CDR1 and CDR2 loops are SEHNR and FQNEAQ. The TCR comes from a young man in good health. The sequence joins TRBV7-9 to TRBJ2-7; the D gene cannot be resolved beyond TRBD1 or TRBD2, each matching 5 bases. Source material: naive CD8+ T cells sorted from blood. Per the publication, the cell subset or site label means: CD45RA+CCR7+. The DNA reads TGTGCCAGCAGCTCGACTACGGGGCAATTTGGGGGCTACGAGCAGTACTTC. The encoded protein is CASSSTTGQFGGYEQYF.